The present T cell receptor (beta chain) was sequenced within a study of regulatory T cells in long-lasting Graves disease. The CDR3 is made up of 18 amino acids. The V end lost 6 bases, the J end lost 4 bases, and 22 bases lay between the germline ends. Study results and limitations: Persistent cases favored TRBV28, TRBJ1-2 and TRBJ2-5. TCR diversity in persistent Graves' patients was below that of newly diagnosed ones. Shared public clonotypes totalled over 2,500 in persistent patients, compared with 966 in new patients.

Time point in this sample: persistent/refractory GD, antithyroid drugs over 5 years with positive TRAb. The TCR library was made from RNA that had been extracted from PBMCs in TRIzol. American Thyroid Association guidelines were used to diagnose Graves' disease. This clonotype was found a few times. Its antigen is unknown. Relying on iRepertoire HTBI primers and Arm-PCR of CDR3 regions, the team built TCR beta libraries. TCRdb processed the multiplex PCR reads anew with MiXCR; each CDR3 protein has one entry. The sample records 350,000 to 450,000 distinct CDR3 sequences, about 20% being singletons. The clonotype originates from a female donor with Graves disease. This chain joins TRBV6-7 and TRBJ2-6; tentatively, D is TRBD1 or TRBD2 (5 bases each). TRBV6-7 is given ORF status, its function remaining uncertain. The specimen was peripheral blood mononuclear cells (PBMCs), collected when the disease was refractory, from a patient treated with antithyroid drugs. The CDR3 nucleotides are TGTGCCAGCAGAAGGGACCGCCTCGGCCATAGGGGGGCCAACGTCCTGACTTTC. This translates into CASRRDRLGHRGANVLTF.